The 20 T cell receptor beta chains listed next were all sequenced from one sample in a study of blood T cell repertoires in COVID-19. TCRdb's copy holds only in-frame clones and misses some; the assay was immunoSEQ multiplex PCR. The data show around 100,000 clones, over 75% seen once. The specimen sequenced was peripheral blood. The receptors shown here come from a middle-aged man with acute or convalescent COVID-19.

The V gene is TRBV2, the J gene TRBJ2-5; D remains unclear. V was trimmed by 4 bases and J by 5 bases, leaving 8 bases between them. Germline-derived CDR1 and CDR2 are SNHLY and FYNNEI. The CDR3 totals 12 residues. DNA of the CDR3: TGTGCCAGCAGTGTTAGCATGGAGACCCAGTACTTC. Its protein product is CASSVSMETQYF.

The chain carries TRBV21-1 and TRBJ1-5; the D call TRBD1 from the table was never checked on the DNA. TRBV21-1 is termed a pseudogene. This CDR3 spans 18 amino acids. CDR3 sequence: CASSKAKSGCYSNQPQHF. The CDR3 nucleotides are TGTGCCAGCAGCAAAGCAAAGTCAGGCTGCTATAGCAATCAGCCCCAGCATTTT.

This clone was picked up a small number of times. The rearrangement uses TRBV7-3 and TRBJ1-1; 8 bases are shared with TRBD1. The CDR3 is made up of 16 amino acids. Germline-derived CDR1 and CDR2 are SGHTA and FQGTGA. Germline trimming cut 1 base from V and 1 base from J; bases unmatched to any gene: 5. The CDR3 DNA reads as TGTGCCAGCAGCTTAAATCCCGGACAGGGGAACACTGAAGCTTTCTTT. Protein: CASSLNPGQGNTEAFF.

The chain carries TRBV24-1 and TRBJ2-3, with D possibly matching TRBD1 (5 bases). The germline V gene has CDR1 KGHDR and CDR2 SFDVKD. The V and J ends lost 7 bases and 3 bases respectively, with 10 bases between them. This CDR3 comprises 13 residues. CDR3 sequence reads: CATSQQGTDTQYF. The CDR3 bases are TGTGCCACCAGCCAGCAGGGAACAGATACGCAGTATTTT.

CDR3 DNA sequence: TGCGCCAGCAGCTTGGGATACTCTGCTACCTCTGGAAACACCATATATTTT. This gives the protein CASSLGYSATSGNTIYF. The rearrangement links TRBV5-1 to TRBJ1-3; D is undetermined. CDR3 length: 17 amino acids. CDR1 SGHRS and CDR2 YFSETQ come from the germline V gene. V gave up 0 bases and J gave up 0 bases, with 13 bases separating them. The variable domain in full, completed from reference TRBV5-1 and TRBJ1-3, reads KAGVTQTPRYLIKTRGQQVTLSCSPISGHRSVSWYQQTPGQGLQFLFEYFSETQRNKGNFPGRFSGRQFSNSRSEMNVSTLELGDSALYLCASSLGYSATSGNTIYFGEGSWLTVV.

The chain uses TRBV3-1 (or the pseudogene TRBV3-2) and TRBJ2-3; the match to TRBD2 covers 9 bases. The CDR3 is made up of 13 amino acids. The germline V gene has CDR1 LGHDT and CDR2 YNNKEL (reference sequence). V trimming: 8 bases; J trimming: 6 bases; junction bases outside the gene matches: 6. The CDR3 loop is CASCPAGGDTQYF. The CDR3 DNA is TGTGCCAGCTGCCCCGCGGGGGGGGATACGCAGTATTTT.

The count of this clone is one. The chain links TRBV12-3 or TRBV12-4 to TRBJ2-7; TRBD1 matches at 8 bases. The length of the CDR3 is 11 residues. The ends lost 6 bases at V and 6 bases at J; junction bases unmatched: 1. The CDR3 DNA reads as TGTGCCAGCAGACAGGGGGGCGAGCAGTACTTC. Translating it yields CASRQGGEQYF.

This clone was recorded a few times. The gene calls are TRBV6-5 and TRBJ2-1; TRBD1 is a possible D gene (6 bases). Germline-derived CDR1 and CDR2 are MNHEY and SVGAGI. This CDR3 has 15 residues. The germline V and J ends were trimmed by 5 bases and 0 bases, with 11 bases remaining between them. In DNA form, the CDR3 reads TGTGCCAGCAGTAGGGACAAAAACTCCTACAATGAGCAGTTCTTC. Translating gives CASSRDKNSYNEQFF.

This clone showed up just a few times. The genes are TRBV5-4 and TRBJ1-2; 7 bases are a match to TRBD1. Germline V lookup: CDR1 SGHNT, CDR2 YYREEE (reference sequence). Unmatched junction bases numbered 9, after V lost 4 bases and J lost 6 bases. This CDR3 has 14 residues. CDR3 sequence: CASSRGGSGNGYTF. CDR3 DNA sequence: TGTGCCAGCAGCAGAGGGGGCTCAGGGAATGGCTACACCTTC. The whole variable domain, filled in from reference TRBV5-4 and TRBJ1-2, reads ETGVTQSPTHLIKTRGQQVTLRCSSQSGHNTVSWYQQALGQGPQFIFQYYREEENGRGNFPPRFSGLQFPNYSSELNVNALELDDSALYLCASSRGGSGNGYTFGSGTRLTVV.

CDR3 loop: CASSRRLDNEQFF. For the CDR3, the DNA is TGCGCCAGCAGCCGCAGACTAGACAATGAGCAGTTCTTC. V is TRBV4-1 and J is TRBJ2-1; a weak D match, TRBD2 (6 bases). Germline lookup yields CDR1 MGHRA and CDR2 YSYEKL. The CDR3 loop spans 13 amino acids. The V gene lost 4 bases and the J gene lost 5 bases, with 9 bases spanning the gap.

The chain couples TRBV7-8 to TRBJ1-3; possibly TRBD1 for D (6 bases). This CDR3 is built from 15 residues. V was clipped by 6 bases and J by 4 bases, with 16 bases between them. Germline CDR1 and CDR2: SGHVS and FQNEAQ. The CDR3 reads CASSRYGGGGNTIYF. CDR3 nucleotide sequence: TGTGCCAGCAGTCGATACGGGGGGGGCGGAAACACCATATATTTT.

The chain recombines TRBV6-5 with TRBJ1-1; 7 bases map to TRBD1. Unmatched junction bases numbered 6, after V lost 7 bases and J lost 4 bases. Looked up from germline, CDR1 is MNHEY and CDR2 is SVGAGI. CDR3 length: 13 amino acids. Here the CDR3 DNA reads TGTGCCAGCATGACAGGGAAGGCCACTGAAGCTTTCTTT. Amino acids: CASMTGKATEAFF.

This chain uses TRBV6-5 with TRBJ2-7, with 7 bases lining up with TRBD2. Germline V gene lookup returns CDR1 MNHEY and CDR2 SVGAGI. The CDR3 extends over 13 amino acids. Trimming removed 6 bases from V and 7 bases from J; junction bases left unmatched: 9. The CDR3 DNA reads as TGTGCCAGCAGATCAATGGGGGGGTGGGAGCAGTACTTC. This encodes CASRSMGGWEQYF.

The chain combines TRBV19 with TRBJ1-1, with 9 bases aligning to TRBD1. V shed 3 bases, J shed 5 bases, and the junction held 4 bases outside the gene matches. There are 14 residues in the CDR3. Germline V CDR1 and CDR2: LNHDA, SQIVND (reference sequence). The CDR3, as DNA: TGTGCCAGTAGTATTGGGACAGGGTGGACTGAAGCTTTCTTT. Its translation is CASSIGTGWTEAFF.

This chain uses TRBV6-4 with TRBJ1-5; 11 nucleotides line up with TRBD1. CDR1 is MRHNA, CDR2 SNTAGT, per germline. V was clipped by 4 bases and J by 2 bases; unmatched bases: 7. The CDR3 sequence is 17 residues long. The CDR3 loop reads CASSGGQGARGNQPQHF. The CDR3 coding sequence is TGTGCCAGCAGTGGCGGACAGGGGGCTCGAGGCAATCAGCCCCAGCATTTT.

V gene TRBV28 combines with J gene TRBJ1-3; D may be TRBD1 (6 bases). The CDR3 has 15 residues. Germline CDR1 MDHEN, CDR2 SYDVKM. Deletions cut 4 bases from V and 2 bases from J, with 12 bases between. As DNA, the CDR3 is TGTGCCAGCAGTTCCGACAGGACACCTGGAAACACCATATATTTT. Translation gives CASSSDRTPGNTIYF.

This chain's CDR3 is CASSQETGVSNQPQHF. CDR3 DNA: TGTGCCAGCAGCCAAGAGACCGGAGTTAGCAATCAGCCCCAGCATTTT. The chain is built from TRBV4-2 and TRBJ1-5; D unclear. Germline CDR1 LGHNA, CDR2 YNFKEQ. Trimming took 0 bases from V and 0 from J, leaving 9 bases between them. The CDR3 extends over 16 amino acids.

This clone was seen a handful of times. V usage is TRBV5-1 and J usage is TRBJ1-4, with unresolved D. The V and J ends lost 1 base and 5 bases respectively, with 9 bases between them. The CDR3 runs to 14 residues. Germline CDR1 reads SGHRS; CDR2 reads YFSETQ. CDR3 amino acids: CASSLNPENEKLFF. In nucleotides, the CDR3 is TGCGCCAGCAGCTTGAACCCCGAGAATGAAAAACTGTTTTTT.

This chain links TRBV6-5 with TRBJ1-2, with 8 positions matching TRBD1. The CDR3 extends over 13 amino acids. The trim removed 4 bases at V and 8 bases at J, leaving 6 bases unmatched. Germline-derived CDR1 and CDR2 are MNHEY and SVGAGI. CDR3: CASSLYRGYGYTF. The DNA of the CDR3 is TGTGCCAGCAGTTTATACAGGGGGTACGGCTACACCTTC.

V gene TRBV7-2 combines with J gene TRBJ1-2, with 9 bases aligning to TRBD1. Trimming took 1 base from V and 8 from J; bases not matched to a gene: 8. The CDR3 sequence is 15 residues long. The germline V gene encodes CDR1 SGHTA and CDR2 FQGNSA. In DNA, the CDR3 is TGTGCCAGCAGCTTAGACGGACAGGGGTTTAACGGCTACACCTTC. Its protein product is CASSLDGQGFNGYTF.